These 11 T cell receptor beta chains share one sample of origin, sequenced in a study of T-cell memory formation after mild COVID-19. From the 5' RACE reads, TCRdb called clonotypes with MiXCR, one entry per CDR3 protein. Among 360,000 or so distinct CDR3 sequences, around 30% were seen once, and the ten largest hold less than 15%. The sample taken for sequencing was PBMCs or a T cell subset sorted from them (not recorded which). These receptors were collected from an adult woman who had mild COVID-19 (a few samples of this study predate the infection). Cell type and time point are not known.

The rearrangement uses TRBV9 and TRBJ1-5, with 8 bases aligning to TRBD1. V lost 2 bases, J lost 4 bases, and 14 bases stayed unmatched. Germline CDR1 SGDLS, CDR2 YYNGEE. The CDR3 is 18 amino acids. CDR3 sequence: CASSVGQGKPQSNQPQHF. CDR3 coding DNA: TGTGCCAGCAGCGTTGGACAGGGTAAACCTCAATCTAATCAGCCCCAGCATTTT.

The chain uses TRBV6-2 or TRBV6-3 and TRBJ2-7; D tentatively fits TRBD1 or TRBD2 (5 bases each). Between the trimmed V and J ends, which lost 4 bases and 7 bases, there was a span of 20 bases. The CDR3 consists of 15 residues. Looked up from germline, CDR1 is MNHEY and CDR2 is SVGEGT. The CDR3 region is CASSSTIGTLREQYF. In DNA form, the CDR3 reads TGTGCCAGCAGTTCCACTATCGGGACGCTCCGGGAGCAGTACTTC.

V is TRBV2 and J is TRBJ1-1; the D is unclear. Germline CDR1 and CDR2: SNHLY and FYNNEI. The V and J ends lost 2 bases and 1 base respectively, with 5 bases between them. The CDR3 is 13 residues long. Here the CDR3 DNA reads TGTGCCAGCAGTGAATGGAGGAACACTGAAGCTTTCTTT. Its protein product is CASSEWRNTEAFF.

This clonotype appeared many times. DNA for the CDR3: TGCGCCAGCAGCTTGGGGGACAGGGAGAACACCGGGGAGCTGTTTTTT. Protein: CASSLGDRENTGELFF. This chain connects TRBV5-1 to TRBJ2-2; TRBD1 aligns across 9 bases. V lost 0 bases to trimming and J lost 1 base; unmatched junction nucleotides: 1. The CDR3 runs to 16 residues. Germline CDR1 SGHRS, CDR2 YFSETQ.

In its sample, this clonotype was seen a few times. The J gene is TRBJ1-5, the V gene TRBV7-9, with D possibly being TRBD1 (5 bases). V was cut by 6 bases and J by 5 bases, with 17 bases left in between. The CDR3 is 15 residues long. Germline CDR1 is SEHNR and CDR2 is FQNEAQ (reference sequence). CDR3 nucleotides: TGTGCCAGCAGTCCGGGGGGGTGGTTGGATCAGCCCCAGCATTTT. Protein sequence: CASSPGGWLDQPQHF.

The rearrangement uses TRBV10-3 and TRBJ2-7; 10 bases fit TRBD1. CDR1 ENHRY and CDR2 SYGVKD come from the germline V gene. CDR3 size: 16 residues. The ends lost 0 bases at V and 2 bases at J; junction bases unmatched: 4. CDR3 loop: CAISESPGTGAYEQYF. CDR3 DNA sequence: TGTGCCATCAGTGAGTCACCCGGGACAGGGGCCTACGAGCAGTACTTC.

The J gene is TRBJ2-1, the V gene TRBV24-1; TRBD2 matches at 8 bases. This CDR3 is built from 15 residues. Germline-derived CDR1 and CDR2 are KGHDR and SFDVKD. With V trimmed by 4 bases and J by 8 bases, 9 bases remained unmatched. CDR3 sequence: CATSDSVAGSDEQFF. The CDR3, as DNA: TGTGCCACCAGTGACTCGGTAGCGGGATCGGATGAGCAGTTCTTC.

The rearrangement links TRBV12-3 or TRBV12-4 to TRBJ1-5; tentatively, D is TRBD1 (6 bases). The V and J ends lost 6 bases and 4 bases respectively, with 10 bases between them. The CDR3 consists of 13 residues. CDR3 in amino acids: CASRYQGNQPQHF. CDR3 nucleotides: TGTGCCAGCAGGTATCAGGGGAATCAGCCCCAGCATTTT.

There are a few counts of this clonotype. The chain links TRBV27 to TRBJ2-2, with TRBD2 matching over 9 bases. Trimming took 3 bases from V and 6 from J; bases not matched to a gene: 14. CDR1 and CDR2 (germline): MNHEY, SMNVEV (reference sequence). The CDR3 has 18 amino acids. CDR3 residues: CASSFGAYPGLAAGELFF. The CDR3 DNA reads as TGTGCCAGCAGTTTTGGTGCCTACCCGGGACTAGCCGCCGGGGAGCTGTTTTTT.

The chain is built from TRBV6-5 and TRBJ2-3, with TRBD2 identical over 9 bases. Germline V lookup: CDR1 MNHEY, CDR2 SVGAGI. This CDR3 spans 16 amino acids. V trimming: 2 bases; J trimming: 6 bases; junction bases outside the gene matches: 9. The CDR3 region has the DNA TGTGCCAGCAGTTACCATCGGCGGGAGGGTAGGGATACGCAGTATTTT. This encodes CASSYHRREGRDTQYF.

This rearrangement joins TRBV5-1 to TRBJ1-2, with 7 bases fitting TRBD1. Germline CDR1 reads SGHRS; CDR2 reads YFSETQ. This CDR3 contains 14 residues. Unmatched junction bases numbered 3, after V lost 0 bases and J lost 4 bases. The CDR3, as DNA: TGCGCCAGCAGCTTGGAAGCAGGGGGCTATGGCTACACCTTC. Encoded protein: CASSLEAGGYGYTF.